These 20 T cell receptor beta chains were all obtained from the same sample, sequenced in a study of shared clonotypes between healthy human individuals. Naive-designated CD8 cells lacked CD45RO, were positively enriched for CCR7, and omitted terminally differentiated effector memory CD45RA+ cells. The table came from immunoSEQ multiplex PCR; TCRdb's copy has only in-frame clones and leaves some out. The repertoire holds more than 2 million clones, with approximately 94% as singletons. The specimen was naive CD8+ T cells sorted from blood. The receptors shown here come from a man younger than 35 in good health.

V is TRBV10-2 and J is TRBJ2-7, with D unresolved. V was clipped by 2 bases and J by 1 base, with 9 bases between them. Germline CDR1 and CDR2: WSHSY and SAAADI. CDR3 size: 14 residues. CDR3 amino acids: CASSEVERSYEQYF. The DNA for the CDR3 is TGCGCCAGCAGTGAGGTAGAGCGTTCCTACGAGCAGTACTTC.

The rearrangement links TRBV6-5 to TRBJ1-1; D remains ambiguous. The CDR3 contains 13 residues. From germline, CDR1 is MNHEY and CDR2 SVGAGI. V lost 4 bases to trimming and J lost 1 base, with 7 bases between them. CDR3 sequence (DNA): TGTGCCAGCAGTTTTCATCAGAACACTGAAGCTTTCTTT. Its translation: CASSFHQNTEAFF.

The chain is built from TRBV29-1 and TRBJ2-7; D remains unclear. The ends were cut back, 3 bases at V and 2 bases at J, with 8 bases in the middle. This CDR3 region has 12 residues. CDR1 and CDR2 from the germline V gene are SQVTM and ANQGSEA. Written as DNA, the CDR3 is TGCAGCGTTGAGGTCCAAACCTACGAGCAGTACTTC. Its translation: CSVEVQTYEQYF.

The chain couples TRBV9 to TRBJ2-2, with 7 nucleotides matching TRBD2. Per germline, CDR1 SGDLS and CDR2 YYNGEE. The CDR3 covers 16 residues. Trimming at V came to 4 bases and at J to 6 bases, leaving 12 bases not matched to a gene. Written as DNA, the CDR3 is TGTGCCAGCAGCACCTACAGCGGGATGTTGGCCGGGGAGCTGTTTTTT. Amino acid sequence: CASSTYSGMLAGELFF.

This chain links TRBV7-6 with TRBJ2-5, with a tentative D call TRBD2 (6 bases). Germline assignment: CDR1 SGHVS and CDR2 FNYEAQ. V was trimmed by 0 bases and J by 2 bases, leaving 7 bases between them. The CDR3 sequence is 14 residues long. The chain's CDR3 is CASSLAGGQETQYF. In DNA, the CDR3 is TGTGCCAGCAGCTTAGCGGGGGGACAAGAGACCCAGTACTTC.

This chain links TRBV30 with TRBJ1-5; D unresolved. The CDR3 covers 13 residues. Trimming left V 2 bases short and J 5 bases short, with 10 bases between. Germline V CDR1 and CDR2: GTSNPN, SVGIG (reference sequence). CDR3: CAWSLWGDQPQHF. CDR3 nucleotides: TGTGCCTGGAGTTTGTGGGGTGATCAGCCCCAGCATTTT. The full variable domain, its missing parts supplied by reference TRBV30 and TRBJ1-5, is SQTIHQWPATLVQPVGSPLSLECTVEGTSNPNLYWYRQAAGRGLQLLFYSVGIGQISSEVPQNLSASRPQDRQFILSSKKLLLSDSGFYLCAWSLWGDQPQHFGDGTRLSIL.

This chain links TRBV7-9 with TRBJ2-1; D might be TRBD2 (6 bases). Germline V CDR1 and CDR2: SEHNR, FQNEAQ (reference sequence). Between the trimmed V and J ends, which lost 4 bases and 1 base, there was a span of 14 bases. This CDR3 region has 16 residues. CDR3 loop: CASSSVGSGSYNEQFF. CDR3 nucleotide sequence: TGTGCCAGCAGCTCCGTCGGGAGTGGTTCCTACAATGAGCAGTTCTTC.

In the case of this clone: The sample contains more than one DNA sequence encoding this CDR3. The genes are TRBV5-5 and TRBJ1-1; D unclear. The CDR3 length is 13 residues. The germline gives CDR1 SGHKS, CDR2 YYEKEE (reference sequence). V lost 0 bases and J lost 0, with 3 bases in between. In DNA form, the CDR3 reads TGTGCCAGCAGCTTGGACTTGAACACTGAAGCTTTCTTT. Its protein product is CASSLDLNTEAFF.

CDR3 residues: CASSHGTTDPGELFF. In DNA form, the CDR3 reads TGTGCCAGCAGTCACGGGACGACCGACCCCGGGGAGCTGTTTTTT. This sequence joins TRBV28 and TRBJ2-2; D might be TRBD1 or TRBD2, each matching 5 bases. CDR1 is MDHEN, CDR2 SYDVKM, per germline. Trimming cost V 5 bases and J 6 bases, with 16 bases left between them. The CDR3 runs 15 residues.

This chain connects TRBV28 to TRBJ1-4; possibly TRBD1 for D (5 bases). Trimming took off 3 bases at V and 4 bases at J, with 12 bases between the two ends. CDR3 length: 15 residues. The germline V gene encodes CDR1 MDHEN and CDR2 SYDVKM. The CDR3: CASSLVDRNNEKLFF. CDR3 nucleotides: TGTGCCAGCAGTTTGGTTGACAGAAATAATGAAAAACTGTTTTTT. Together with reference TRBV28 and TRBJ1-4, the CDR3 gives the full variable domain: DVKVTQSSRYLVKRTGEKVFLECVQDMDHENMFWYRQDPGLGLRLIYFSYDVKMKEKGDIPEGYSVSREKKERFSLILESASTNQTSMYLCASSLVDRNNEKLFFGSGTQLSVL.

The chain joins TRBV27 to TRBJ2-1; 7 bases agree with TRBD2. This CDR3 spans 12 amino acids. J gave up 9 bases and V 6 bases, and 5 bases lay outside the gene matches. Germline V CDR1 and CDR2: MNHEY, SMNVEV (reference sequence). CDR3 sequence reads: CASREGGSEQFF. The CDR3 bases are TGTGCCAGCAGGGAGGGAGGGAGTGAGCAGTTCTTC.

CDR3 coding DNA: TGCGCCAGCAGCCAAGGGATGAATCAGCCCCAGCATTTT. Translating gives CASSQGMNQPQHF. This rearrangement joins TRBV4-3 to TRBJ1-5; D remains ambiguous. The CDR3 consists of 13 residues. CDR1 and CDR2 (germline): LGHNA, YSLEER. Trimming removed 1 base at V and 4 bases at J, with 5 bases between.

The chain has TRBV10-3 and TRBJ2-5; 8 bases align to TRBD2. Trimming took 10 bases from V and 7 from J; bases not matched to a gene: 5. The CDR3 has 11 residues. The V gene's germline CDR1 is ENHRY and CDR2 SYGVKD. The DNA for the CDR3 is TGTGCCACCCTAAGCGGGGGGACCCAGTACTTC. Protein sequence: CATLSGGTQYF.

This chain connects TRBV5-6 to TRBJ2-1, with D unresolved. Germline lookup yields CDR1 SGHDT and CDR2 YYEEEE. V was cut by 0 bases and J by 0 bases, with 4 bases left in between. CDR3 size: 14 residues. The CDR3 DNA is TGTGCCAGCAGCTTGGTGGACTCCTACAATGAGCAGTTCTTC. It codes for CASSLVDSYNEQFF.

The gene calls are TRBV19 and TRBJ2-5; D uncertain. The germline V gene encodes CDR1 LNHDA and CDR2 SQIVND (reference sequence). The CDR3 runs 13 residues. The V gene lost 4 bases and the J gene lost 3 bases, with 9 bases spanning the gap. In DNA, the CDR3 is TGTGCCAGTAGTACAGACACAGAAGAGACCCAGTACTTC. Residues: CASSTDTEETQYF.

V gene TRBV4-1 combines with J gene TRBJ2-7, with D possibly matching TRBD2 (6 bases). V dropped 6 bases and J dropped 4 bases, with 19 bases sitting between them. Per the germline V gene, CDR1 is MGHRA and CDR2 is YSYEKL. The CDR3 is 15 residues long. DNA of the CDR3: TGCGCCAGCAGTAAAGGGTTAGCGGTTACTTACGAGCAGTACTTC. Translating it yields CASSKGLAVTYEQYF.

The genes are TRBV19 and TRBJ1-5; 7 bases map to TRBD1. Germline CDR1 and CDR2: LNHDA and SQIVND (reference sequence). The CDR3 length is 17 residues. Trimming cost V 3 bases and J 3 bases; bases outside gene matches: 11. The CDR3 nucleotides read TGTGCCAGTAGTATCAAGGCAGGGGGACTCGTCAATCAGCCCCAGCATTTT. Its translation: CASSIKAGGLVNQPQHF.

The chain employs TRBV6-6 and TRBJ2-7; 7 bases match TRBD2. V dropped 5 bases and J dropped 0; count of bases not matched to a gene: 7. Germline CDR1 reads MNHNY; CDR2 reads SVGAGI (reference sequence). The CDR3 runs to 15 residues. Here the CDR3 reads CASSQNRDYSYEQYF. CDR3 DNA sequence: TGTGCCAGCAGTCAGAACCGGGACTACTCCTACGAGCAGTACTTC.

A note on this clone: This same CDR3 is encoded by further DNA sequences in the sample. This chain joins TRBV9 and TRBJ1-4; D is possibly TRBD1 (5 bases). The CDR3 is made up of 13 amino acids. From germline, CDR1 is SGDLS and CDR2 YYNGEE. V dropped 3 bases and J dropped 4 bases, with 7 bases sitting between them. CDR3 nucleotide sequence: TGTGCCAGCAGCGGGCAGGGTAATGAAAAACTGTTTTTT. Residues: CASSGQGNEKLFF. Complete variable domain (other parts from reference TRBV9 and TRBJ1-4): DSGVTQTPKHLITATGQRVTLRCSPRSGDLSVYWYQQSLDQGLQFLIQYYNGEERAKGNILERFSAQQFPDLHSELNLSSLELGDSALYFCASSGQGNEKLFFGSGTQLSVL.

As concerns this clone: Other DNA sequences of this sample code for an identical CDR3. The chain has TRBV6-6 and TRBJ2-3, with D perhaps matching TRBD1 or TRBD2 (6 bases each). The CDR3 is made up of 14 amino acids. Deletions cut 6 bases from V and 4 bases from J, with 14 bases between. CDR1 is MNHNY and CDR2 is SVGAGI in the germline V gene (reference sequence). The CDR3 loop is CASSSGAGADTQYF. The CDR3 bases are TGTGCCAGCAGCTCGGGGGCAGGGGCAGATACGCAGTATTTT.